This T cell receptor (beta chain) derives from a study of shared clonotypes between healthy human individuals. Data came from immunoSEQ multiplex PCR; TCRdb stores just in-frame clones and leaves some out. This sample carries about 660,000 clones, roughly 70% of them seen once, and the ten largest clones take around 1.6%. The sequence came from a woman aged 25 to 39 in good health. Sequenced material: memory CD4+ T cells sorted from blood. The sample's subset: CD45RA-negative fraction.

In DNA, the CDR3 is TGTGCCAGCAGTGAGCTCCCAGGGGGCGGTTATGGCTACACCTTC. Its translation is CASSELPGGGYGYTF. The rearrangement joins TRBV6-1 to TRBJ1-2; TRBD1 matches at 8 bases. The CDR3 has 15 amino acids. Looked up from germline, CDR1 is MNHNS and CDR2 is SASEGT. J gave up 5 bases and V 3 bases, and 8 bases lay outside the gene matches.